These 3 T cell receptor beta chains were all obtained from the same sample, sequenced in a study of blood T cells in healthy people across ages (dated by TCRdb to about 2015). Libraries were prepared through 5' RACE. Sequencing used an Illumina HiSeq 2500. A second PCR of about 6 to 11 cycles was run with a J-beta primer mix and a sample-barcoded 5' primer. TCRdb ran its own pipeline on the public reads, namely fastp trimming at Q25 and MiXCR clone calling, and kept in-frame beta chains. Merged by CDR3 protein, the rows form single entries marked with the most common genes and DNA. Across this sample there are hundreds of thousands of distinct CDR3 sequences, with under 55% seen only once. The ten largest account for roughly 19% of the sample. Sample: blood. The origin of the receptors is a man between 60 and 75 years old in good health.

This clonotype has a handful of counts. The chain carries TRBV6-2 or TRBV6-3 and TRBJ2-1, with D maybe TRBD1 (6 bases). The CDR3 runs 16 residues. Germline V gives CDR1 MNHEY, CDR2 SVGEGT. V dropped 7 bases and J dropped 0 bases, with 16 bases sitting between them. This chain's CDR3 is CASTLSRTASYNEQFF. In DNA, the CDR3 is TGTGCCAGCACCCTAAGTCGGACAGCCTCCTACAATGAGCAGTTCTTC.

In this sample, this clonotype turned up a few times. This chain connects TRBV7-6 to TRBJ2-1; 8 positions match TRBD2. The CDR3 has 19 amino acids. V shed 0 bases, J shed 4 bases, and the junction held 14 bases outside the gene matches. The germline V gene has CDR1 SGHVS and CDR2 FNYEAQ. The CDR3 sequence is CASSLAPGGATSVYNEQFF. Written as DNA, the CDR3 is TGTGCCAGCAGCTTAGCGCCCGGGGGAGCGACTAGCGTTTACAATGAGCAGTTCTTC. The full variable domain, rest sourced from reference TRBV7-6 and TRBJ2-1, is GAGVSQSPRYKVTKRGQDVALRCDPISGHVSLYWYRQALGQGPEFLTYFNYEAQQDKSGLPNDRFSAERPEGSISTLTIQRTEQRDSAMYRCASSLAPGGATSVYNEQFFGPGTRLTVL.

The gene calls are TRBV7-9 and TRBJ2-6, with 8 bases that match TRBD1. The V gene end was trimmed by 4 bases and the J gene end by 0 bases; junction bases not matched to a gene: 14. The CDR3 covers 20 residues. Germline V lookup: CDR1 SEHNR, CDR2 FQNEAQ (reference sequence). The CDR3 bases are TGTGCCAGCAGCTCCAACCGGGGCAGGGGGCAATCCTCTGGGGCCAACGTCCTGACTTTC. This codes for CASSSNRGRGQSSGANVLTF. Combining the CDR3 with reference TRBV7-9 and TRBJ2-6 gives the whole variable domain DTGVSQNPRHKITKRGQNVTFRCDPISEHNRLYWYRQTLGQGPEFLTYFQNEAQLEKSRLLSDRFSAERPKGSFSTLEIQRTEQGDSAMYLCASSSNRGRGQSSGANVLTFGAGSRLTVL.